The subject of this entry is one T cell receptor (beta chain). The protocol was immunoSEQ multiplex PCR, while the TCRdb copy is restricted to in-frame clones and leaves out a portion. Of about 23,000 clones detected, 85% to 95% appear once; the ten largest clones hold roughly 2%. The data are from a study of graft-versus-host responses after intestinal transplantation. Study-wide context: Multivisceral, liver-intestinal, or isolated intestinal transplants were given to recipients. All of the recipients had induction that used anti-thymocyte globulin, then tacrolimus and steroids for about 3 years.

V lost 1 base and J lost 2; bases outside the gene matches: 3. The CDR3 covers 17 residues. Germline V gene sequence: CDR1 MDHEN, CDR2 SYDVKM. The sample here was PBMCs, taken about 41 days after intestinal transplant. The TCR comes from a human patient who received an intestinal transplant, so some T cells may come from the graft donor. V is TRBV28 and J is TRBJ2-3; 13 nucleotides align to TRBD2. The DNA of the CDR3 is TGTGCCAGCAGTTTATTGGGACTAGCGGGAAACACAGATACGCAGTATTTT. Amino acid sequence: CASSLLGLAGNTDTQYF.